The 2 T cell receptor beta chains below all came from one sample that was sequenced in a study of T-cell memory formation after mild COVID-19. Each CDR3 protein gets one entry after TCRdb re-called the 5' RACE reads with MiXCR. The sample carries 250,000 or so distinct CDR3 sequences, about 20% recorded once. Sequenced: PBMCs or a T cell subset sorted from them (not recorded which). Receptors were obtained from a man aged 18 to 35 who had mild COVID-19 (a few samples of this study predate the infection). Cell type and time point are not known.

CDR3 nucleotides: TGCAGCACTAAACAGCCCAACACTGAAGCTTTCTTT. Translation gives CSTKQPNTEAFF. The chain employs TRBV20-1 and TRBJ1-1; D ambiguous. This CDR3 spans 12 amino acids. Germline V gene data show CDR1 as DFQATT and CDR2 as SNEGSKA (reference sequence).

This clonotype was observed a handful of times. This chain links TRBV2 with TRBJ2-3, with D perhaps TRBD2 (7 bases). This CDR3 has 15 amino acids. Deletions cut 8 bases from V and 4 bases from J, with 19 bases between. Germline V gene lookup returns CDR1 SNHLY and CDR2 FYNNEI. CDR3 loop: CASGLRGASPDTQYF. The CDR3 DNA reads TGTGCCAGCGGCCTCCGGGGGGCTTCCCCAGATACGCAGTATTTT.